A selection of T cell receptor beta chains follows, all from one sample in a study of blood T cell repertoires in COVID-19. Data came from immunoSEQ multiplex PCR; TCRdb stores just in-frame clones and leaves some out. The sample carries 97,000 or so clones, around nine tenths recorded once. What was sequenced was peripheral blood. The receptor source for this set is a man in his fifties or sixties with acute or convalescent COVID-19. Each CDR3 is given with its conserved first and last residue. D genes are given only for firm matches. The size of a clone is reported for some rows only, either as once, few or many, or as a class for expanded clones.

j_call v_call clone_size d_call cdr3_aa cdr3_nt
TRBJ2-2 TRBV5-1 . . CASSLGGVNTGELFF TGCGCCAGCAGCTTAGGAGGAGTTAACACCGGGGAGCTGTTTTTT
TRBJ1-3 TRBV14 . TRBD1 CASSPGQGNTIYF TGTGCCAGCAGCCCGGGACAGGGAAACACCATATATTTT
TRBJ1-3 TRBV3-1/TRBV3-2 . TRBD1 CASSQGQIGNTIYF TGTGCCAGCAGCCAGGGACAGATTGGAAACACCATATATTTT
TRBJ2-6 TRBV3-1/TRBV3-2 . . CASSPPRSSSGANVLTF TGTGCCAGCAGCCCCCCAAGGAGTTCCTCTGGGGCCAACGTCCTGACTTTC
TRBJ1-4 TRBV18 . . CASSPRGATNEKLFF TGTGCCAGCTCACCACGGGGAGCAACTAATGAAAAACTGTTTTTT
TRBJ1-5 TRBV5-1 . . CASSFVPSEPQHF TGCGCCAGCAGCTTTGTTCCGTCAGAGCCCCAGCATTTT
TRBJ2-1 TRBV7-9 . . CASSWSGNEQFF TGTGCCAGCAGCTGGAGCGGGAATGAGCAGTTCTTC
TRBJ1-5 TRBV7-8 . TRBD1 CASSHMTGRYSNQPQHF TGTGCCAGCAGCCACATGACAGGGAGGTATAGCAATCAGCCCCAGCATTTT
TRBJ1-6 TRBV25-1 . . CASSEQGIGSPLHF TGTGCCAGCAGTGAGCAGGGTATAGGTTCACCCCTCCACTTT
TRBJ2-2 TRBV23-1 . . CASSPLPTGELFF TGCGCCAGCAGTCCACTACCAACCGGGGAGCTGTTTTTT
TRBJ1-4 TRBV5-5 . . CASSFSQGPNEKLFF TGTGCCAGCAGCTTTAGTCAGGGTCCTAATGAAAAACTGTTTTTT
TRBJ1-1 TRBV5-4 . . CASSPGALNTEAFF TGTGCCAGCAGCCCAGGGGCTCTGAACACTGAAGCTTTCTTT
TRBJ1-6 TRBV7-6 . . CASSLRTLPGPSPLHF TGTGCCAGCAGCTTACGGACACTCCCAGGACCTTCACCCCTCCACTTT
TRBJ2-1 TRBV7-2 . TRBD2 CASSLGTGSGGYNEQFF TGTGCCAGCAGCTTAGGCACCGGGAGCGGGGGCTACAATGAGCAGTTCTTC
TRBJ2-2 TRBV5-1 . TRBD1 CASSLSQGDTGELFF TGCGCCAGCAGCTTGAGTCAGGGGGACACCGGGGAGCTGTTTTTT
TRBJ1-2 TRBV5-6 . . CASSLNYGYTF TGTGCCAGCAGCCTAAACTATGGCTACACCTTC
TRBJ1-3 TRBV10-3 . TRBD1 CAIRPTGNGNTIYF TGTGCCATCAGGCCGACAGGGAACGGAAACACCATATATTTT
TRBJ1-1 TRBV29-1 . . CSVTSSTTINTEAFF TGCAGCGTTACCTCTTCAACCACTATAAACACTGAAGCTTTCTTT
TRBJ2-2 TRBV6-5 . TRBD1 CASTLRGLAGELFF TGTGCCAGCACTCTGAGGGGGCTAGCCGGGGAGCTGTTTTTT
TRBJ2-5 TRBV2 . TRBD2 CARLAGGPEETQYF TGTGCCAGACTAGCGGGGGGCCCTGAGGAGACCCAGTACTTC
TRBJ2-1 TRBV10-2 once . CASSDLDTAYNEQFF TGCGCCAGCAGTGACTTGGACACCGCCTACAATGAGCAGTTCTTC
TRBJ2-2 TRBV9 once . CASSVGGGATGELFF TGTGCCAGCAGCGTAGGCGGGGGCGCCACCGGGGAGCTGTTTTTT
TRBJ1-2 TRBV7-9 . . CASSLARGEGNGYTF TGTGCCAGCAGCTTAGCGCGAGGGGAGGGCAATGGCTACACCTTC
TRBJ1-6 TRBV6-1 . . CASSEIERGSPLHF TGTGCCAGCAGTGAAATTGAACGGGGATCACCCCTCCACTTT
TRBJ1-2 TRBV28 few . CASSLGQFYGYTF TGTGCCAGCAGTTTGGGACAATTCTATGGCTACACCTTC
TRBJ1-2 TRBV21-1 . . CASSNRGDTF TGTGCCAGCAGCAACAGGGGAGACACCTTC
TRBJ1-1 TRBV3-1/TRBV3-2 once . CASSQDLGSTEAFF TGTGCCAGCAGCCAAGATCTAGGGAGCACTGAAGCTTTCTTT